The 23 T cell receptor beta chains below come from one sample, sequenced in a study of Ad26.COV2.S vaccination and SARS-CoV-2 variants. TCRdb keeps only in-frame clones here, not all; method: immunoSEQ multiplex PCR. The sample consists of some 45,000 clones, about 80% of them appearing once. Here the sequenced sample was peripheral blood, taken after recovery from COVID-19. Source of these receptors: a human donor who had recovered from COVID-19.

V and J are TRBV3-1 (or the pseudogene TRBV3-2) and TRBJ1-2; 11 bases line up with TRBD1. The CDR3 totals 13 residues. Germline V lookup: CDR1 LGHDT, CDR2 YNNKEL (reference sequence). Losses at the gene ends were 5 bases for V and 7 bases for J; bases not matched to a gene: 3. The CDR3 sequence: CASSGQGAIGYTF. CDR3 coding DNA: TGTGCCAGCAGCGGACAGGGGGCGATTGGCTACACCTTC.

The gene calls are TRBV28 and TRBJ2-5, with a possible D match to TRBD2 (6 bases). Germline V gene lookup returns CDR1 MDHEN and CDR2 SYDVKM. The ends were cut back, 5 bases at V and 5 bases at J, with 15 bases in the middle. The CDR3 loop spans 14 amino acids. Here the CDR3 DNA reads TGTGCCAGCAGTCCACCGGAGGGGCAGGAGACCCAGTACTTC. The encoded protein is CASSPPEGQETQYF.

The genes are TRBV6-5 and TRBJ2-3; 8 positions agree with TRBD1. The ends lost 2 bases at V and 5 bases at J; junction bases unmatched: 3. This CDR3 is 14 amino acids long. CDR1 is MNHEY and CDR2 is SVGAGI in the germline V gene. The CDR3 here is CASSYRDRQDTQYF. In DNA form, the CDR3 reads TGTGCCAGCAGTTACCGGGACAGGCAAGATACGCAGTATTTT.

The genes are TRBV28 and TRBJ1-2; tentatively, D is TRBD1 (5 bases). The CDR3 length is 16 residues. Trimming removed 1 base from V and 6 bases from J, with 18 bases in between. Germline V gene data show CDR1 as MDHEN and CDR2 as SYDVKM. The CDR3 protein is CASSLSGSNSVHGYTF. In DNA, the CDR3 is TGTGCCAGCAGTTTATCAGGGTCCAACTCCGTGCATGGCTACACCTTC.

The chain recombines TRBV5-5 with TRBJ1-3; a weak D match, TRBD1 (5 bases). The CDR3 is 16 residues long. Trimming shortened V by 2 bases and J by 0 bases, and 12 bases separated the two germline ends. CDR1 SGHKS and CDR2 YYEKEE come from the germline V gene (reference sequence). CDR3 nucleotides: TGTGCCAGCAGCTTAGGGGCAGGGAACTCTGGAAACACCATATATTTT. This encodes CASSLGAGNSGNTIYF.

This clone was recorded once. The V and J genes are TRBV10-3 and TRBJ2-7; tentatively, D is TRBD2 (6 bases). Per the germline V gene, CDR1 is ENHRY and CDR2 is SYGVKD. This CDR3 has 14 residues. Between the trimmed V and J ends, which lost 8 bases and 9 bases, there was a span of 23 bases. CDR3 coding DNA: TGTGCCATCTTAGCCCAGGGAAGCGCCGGGGGGCAGTACTTC. It specifies CAILAQGSAGGQYF.

The chain uses TRBV6-5 and TRBJ2-2; D is ambiguous. Germline lookup yields CDR1 MNHEY and CDR2 SVGAGI. Trimming took off 4 bases at V and 3 bases at J, with 9 bases between the two ends. This CDR3 is built from 14 residues. The CDR3 loop reads CASSFLSHTGELFF. The CDR3 DNA reads as TGTGCCAGCAGTTTCTTGTCCCACACCGGGGAGCTGTTTTTT.

The rearrangement joins TRBV11-2 to TRBJ1-2; maybe TRBD1 (6 bases). CDR3 length: 13 residues. Germline V gene sequence: CDR1 SGHAT, CDR2 FQNNGV. V shed 5 bases and J shed 3 bases, with 10 bases lying between them. The CDR3, as DNA: TGTGCCAGCAGCCTCGACAGGTACTATGGCTACACCTTC. Translating it yields CASSLDRYYGYTF. Using reference TRBV11-2 and TRBJ1-2 for the parts outside the CDR3, the full variable domain is EAGVAQSPRYKIIEKRQSVAFWCNPISGHATLYWYQQILGQGPKLLIQFQNNGVVDDSQLPKDRFSAERLKGVDSTLKIQPAKLEDSAVYLCASSLDRYYGYTFGSGTRLTVV.

The chain combines TRBV28 with TRBJ1-1, with TRBD1 matching over 10 bases. The CDR3 is 13 amino acids. V was pared by 5 bases and J by 11 bases, with 8 bases of the junction left unmatched. Germline lookup yields CDR1 MDHEN and CDR2 SYDVKM. CDR3 coding DNA: TGTGCCAGCAGTCGACGACAGGGGGCCTATGCTTTCTTT. Translating it yields CASSRRQGAYAFF. The variable domain in full, with the rest retrieved from reference TRBV28 and TRBJ1-1, is DVKVTQSSRYLVKRTGEKVFLECVQDMDHENMFWYRQDPGLGLRLIYFSYDVKMKEKGDIPEGYSVSREKKERFSLILESASTNQTSMYLCASSRRQGAYAFFGQGTRLTVV.

Only one count was recorded for this clone. V gene TRBV7-2 combines with J gene TRBJ1-5; D gene uncertain. Germline assignment: CDR1 SGHTA and CDR2 FQGNSA. The V end lost 4 bases, the J end lost 4 bases, and 14 bases lay between the germline ends. The CDR3 is 15 amino acids. The CDR3 sequence: CASSSRHAWNQPQHF. Here the CDR3 DNA reads TGTGCCAGCAGCTCCCGGCACGCCTGGAATCAGCCCCAGCATTTT.

V gene TRBV11-2 combines with J gene TRBJ2-1, with 10 bases matching TRBD2. The length of the CDR3 is 19 residues. The V segment lost 1 base and the J segment 4 bases; nucleotides outside the gene matches: 13. Germline CDR1 reads SGHAT; CDR2 reads FQNNGV. The CDR3 sequence: CASSLVGSGAGGKYNEQFF. CDR3 in DNA: TGTGCCAGCAGCTTAGTGGGTTCGGGAGCGGGGGGGAAATACAATGAGCAGTTCTTC.

This chain joins TRBV6-5 and TRBJ1-1; no clear D gene. The CDR3 totals 12 residues. Trimming left V 4 bases short and J 10 bases short, with 13 bases between. Germline assignment: CDR1 MNHEY and CDR2 SVGAGI. The CDR3 nucleotides read TGTGCCAGCAGTTTAAGCGGGATAGGAGCTTTCTTT. Its protein is CASSLSGIGAFF.

In this sample, this clone turned up once. The chain joins TRBV7-9 to TRBJ1-1; D remains unclear. The CDR3 contains 13 residues. Germline V gene lookup returns CDR1 SEHNR and CDR2 FQNEAQ (reference sequence). The V and J ends lost 1 base and 1 base respectively, with 4 bases between them. The CDR3 bases are TGTGCCAGCAGCTTAGAGGGGAACACTGAAGCTTTCTTT. This sequence encodes CASSLEGNTEAFF.

The chain joins TRBV7-8 to TRBJ2-2; D gene ambiguous. V gave up 2 bases and J gave up 1 base, with 5 bases separating them. The CDR3 has 14 residues. Germline V gene data show CDR1 as SGHVS and CDR2 as FQNEAQ. CDR3: CASSLLGNTGELFF. The CDR3 nucleotides are TGTGCCAGCAGCTTATTAGGGAACACCGGGGAGCTGTTTTTT.

The CDR3 DNA sequence: TGTGCCAGCTACGACTGGAACGGGGAGCTGTTTTTT. This sequence encodes CASYDWNGELFF. The chain recombines TRBV28 with TRBJ2-2, with D hard to call. CDR1 and CDR2 (germline): MDHEN, SYDVKM. V lost 8 bases to trimming and J lost 7 bases, with 11 bases between them. The CDR3 contains 12 residues.

This rearrangement joins TRBV7-9 to TRBJ1-1; tentatively, D is TRBD1 (5 bases). With 4 bases removed from V and 1 base from J, the gap between germline ends came to 16 bases. Per germline, CDR1 SEHNR and CDR2 FQNEAQ (reference sequence). The CDR3 spans 16 residues. This CDR3 is CASSSFGGLGNTEAFF. The CDR3 DNA reads as TGTGCCAGCAGCTCTTTCGGGGGGTTGGGGAACACTGAAGCTTTCTTT.

About this clone: This same CDR3 is encoded by further DNA sequences in the sample. This chain links TRBV18 with TRBJ2-7, with 7 bases identical to TRBD1. Germline V gene sequence: CDR1 KGHSH, CDR2 LQKENI. Trimming at V came to 3 bases and at J to 2 bases, leaving 1 base not matched to a gene. The CDR3 runs 13 residues. CDR3 DNA sequence: TGTGCCAGCTCACCGGGACAGACCTACGAGCAGTACTTC. Its translation: CASSPGQTYEQYF.

This clone showed up just once. The chain joins TRBV5-1 to TRBJ2-1; 9 positions agree with TRBD2. V shed 0 bases, J shed 13 bases, and the junction held 8 bases outside the gene matches. Germline CDR1 is SGHRS and CDR2 is YFSETQ. The CDR3 consists of 14 residues. The CDR3 spells CASSLDTSGQLQFF. The CDR3 region has the DNA TGCGCCAGCAGCTTGGATACTAGCGGGCAACTTCAGTTCTTC. The variable domain in full, with the rest retrieved from reference TRBV5-1 and TRBJ2-1, is KAGVTQTPRYLIKTRGQQVTLSCSPISGHRSVSWYQQTPGQGLQFLFEYFSETQRNKGNFPGRFSGRQFSNSRSEMNVSTLELGDSALYLCASSLDTSGQLQFFGPGTRLTVL.

The gene calls are TRBV5-1 and TRBJ2-1; D gene uncertain. The CDR3 is 13 amino acids. V was shortened by 4 bases and J by 8 bases, with 13 bases between the two germline ends. In germline, CDR1 is SGHRS, CDR2 YFSETQ. CDR3 residues: CASSTDPGDEQFF. The DNA of the CDR3 is TGCGCCAGCAGCACTGACCCTGGCGATGAGCAGTTCTTC.

The chain links TRBV5-1 to TRBJ2-1, with no clear D. CDR3 length equals 16 residues. Germline V lookup: CDR1 SGHRS, CDR2 YFSETQ. V lost 4 bases and J 0 bases, leaving 14 bases between the germline ends. CDR3 in DNA: TGCGCCAGCAGCGGAGACGGAAGCAGCTCCTACAATGAGCAGTTCTTC. This sequence encodes CASSGDGSSSYNEQFF.

The genes are TRBV10-3 and TRBJ1-1; D is possibly TRBD1 (5 bases). Germline V gene data show CDR1 as ENHRY and CDR2 as SYGVKD. V was cut by 8 bases and J by 1 base, with 11 bases left in between. This CDR3 region has 13 residues. CDR3 bases: TGTGCCATCGTTAAAGGGGAGAACACTGAAGCTTTCTTT. It codes for CAIVKGENTEAFF.

V and J are TRBV19 and TRBJ1-1; tentatively, D is TRBD1 (6 bases). In germline, CDR1 is LNHDA, CDR2 SQIVND (reference sequence). The V end was cut by 4 bases, the J end by 1 base, with 10 bases between. The CDR3 is 14 amino acids. The CDR3 sequence: CASSTQGSNTEAFF. CDR3 sequence (DNA): TGTGCCAGTAGTACTCAGGGGTCGAACACTGAAGCTTTCTTT.

J is TRBJ2-7 and V is TRBV3-1 (or the pseudogene TRBV3-2); tentatively, D is TRBD2 (5 bases). The CDR3 has 15 residues. The germline CDR1 and CDR2 sequences are LGHDT and YNNKEL (reference sequence). V dropped 4 bases and J dropped 3 bases, with 16 bases sitting between them. The CDR3 sequence is CASSPFSGALYEQYF. The DNA of the CDR3 is TGTGCCAGCAGCCCTTTCAGCGGAGCCCTCTACGAGCAGTACTTC.